One sample yielded the 26 T cell receptor beta chains listed below, sequenced in a study of control samples from healthy donors and cancer patients. Data came from immunoSEQ multiplex PCR; TCRdb stores just in-frame clones and leaves some out. This sample has about 100,000 clones; about 88% occur once, and the top ten carry approximately 20%. The sample consisted of blood. The receptors originated from a woman aged 50 to 60 in good health.

This clone has more than one count but fewer than ten. The chain links TRBV2 to TRBJ1-1; D is unresolved. The CDR3 length is 11 residues. The V end was cut by 6 bases, the J end by 4 bases, with 6 bases between. Germline V lookup: CDR1 SNHLY, CDR2 FYNNEI. CDR3 sequence: CASRAGTEAFF. The CDR3 DNA follows: TGTGCCAGCAGAGCCGGCACTGAAGCTTTCTTT.

The rearrangement uses TRBV5-1 and TRBJ2-3, with D perhaps matching TRBD1 (5 bases). CDR1 and CDR2 from the germline V gene are SGHRS and YFSETQ. V shed 10 bases and J shed 0 bases, with 18 bases lying between them. This CDR3 spans 15 amino acids. The DNA for the CDR3 is TGCGCCGGCAAGGAGACAGTTATTAGCACAGATACGCAGTATTTT. It codes for CAGKETVISTDTQYF.

V is TRBV5-8 and J is TRBJ1-4, with 7 positions matching TRBD1. CDR3 length equals 13 residues. The junction had 9 bases not matched to a gene; V was cut back by 3 bases and J by 13 bases. Germline V gene lookup returns CDR1 SGHTS and CDR2 YDEGEE. The CDR3 region has the DNA TGTGCCAGCAGCTACCGGGCCCAGGGGGGACTGTTTTTT. Protein sequence: CASSYRAQGGLFF.

This chain links TRBV9 with TRBJ2-2; 7 nucleotides align to TRBD2. The CDR3 is 16 residues long. V shed 4 bases, J shed 0 bases, and the junction held 6 bases outside the gene matches. In germline, CDR1 is SGDLS, CDR2 YYNGEE. The CDR3 region has the DNA TGTGCCAGCAGCTTTAGCGGGCAAGCGAACACCGGGGAGCTGTTTTTT. Translation: CASSFSGQANTGELFF.

V is TRBV6-2 or TRBV6-3 and J is TRBJ2-5; D unresolved. CDR3 size: 15 residues. Trimming took 0 bases from V and 5 from J, leaving 13 bases between them. CDR1 and CDR2 from the germline V gene are MNHEY and SVGEGT. In DNA form, the CDR3 reads TGTGCCAGCAGTTACTCCTCCCTGGGGTTGGAGACCCAGTACTTC. This gives the protein CASSYSSLGLETQYF.

This chain connects TRBV14 to TRBJ1-1; the D is unclear. Trimming took off 4 bases at V and 0 bases at J, with 9 bases between the two ends. The CDR3 totals 14 residues. CDR1 SGHDN and CDR2 FVKESK come from the germline V gene. The CDR3 DNA follows: TGTGCCAGCAGCCGTTGGTCGGTGAACACTGAAGCTTTCTTT. Protein: CASSRWSVNTEAFF.

This chain connects TRBV7-9 to TRBJ1-5; D is perhaps TRBD1 (6 bases). This CDR3 spans 16 amino acids. Trimming left V 5 bases short and J 5 bases short, with 19 bases between. CDR1 is SEHNR and CDR2 is FQNEAQ in the germline V gene (reference sequence). The CDR3 DNA sequence: TGTGCCAGCAGCGCTAGCGGAGGGGGGCCCCATCAGCCCCAGCATTTT. Its protein product is CASSASGGGPHQPQHF.

About this clone itself: This specimen includes other DNA sequences encoding the same CDR3. The rearrangement uses TRBV6-5 and TRBJ2-2; no reliable D call. The CDR3 has 12 amino acids. V was clipped by 0 bases and J by 4 bases, with 0 bases between them. The germline V gene encodes CDR1 MNHEY and CDR2 SVGAGI. The CDR3 sequence: CASSYSTGELFF. The CDR3 DNA sequence: TGTGCCAGCAGTTACTCCACCGGGGAGCTGTTTTTT.

The V gene is TRBV7-3, the J gene TRBJ2-3, with a possible D match to TRBD2 (6 bases). This CDR3 contains 14 residues. CDR1 SGHTA and CDR2 FQGTGA come from the germline V gene. Trimming shortened V by 5 bases and J by 3 bases, and 12 bases separated the two germline ends. The CDR3 protein is CASSTRRETDTQYF. The CDR3 DNA follows: TGTGCCAGCAGCACTCGGAGGGAGACAGATACGCAGTATTTT.

The chain has TRBV11-2 and TRBJ2-1; D gene uncertain. The ends were cut back, 4 bases at V and 3 bases at J, with 10 bases in the middle. The CDR3 runs 14 residues. Germline V lookup: CDR1 SGHAT, CDR2 FQNNGV. The CDR3 spells CASSSRRGYNEQFF. The CDR3 DNA is TGTGCCAGCAGCTCTCGCCGCGGCTACAATGAGCAGTTCTTC. Supplemented by reference TRBV11-2 and TRBJ2-1, the full variable domain reads EAGVAQSPRYKIIEKRQSVAFWCNPISGHATLYWYQQILGQGPKLLIQFQNNGVVDDSQLPKDRFSAERLKGVDSTLKIQPAKLEDSAVYLCASSSRRGYNEQFFGPGTRLTVL.

The V call is TRBV7-2, the J call TRBJ2-1; 9 nucleotides line up with TRBD2. The CDR3 spans 16 residues. Per germline, CDR1 SGHTA and CDR2 FQGNSA. V shed 1 base, J shed 5 bases, and the junction held 6 bases outside the gene matches. The CDR3 DNA reads as TGTGCCAGCAGCTTAGGTCCGACTAGCGGTAACAATGAGCAGTTCTTC. Amino acid sequence: CASSLGPTSGNNEQFF.

This clone was counted only a few times. V is TRBV19 and J is TRBJ1-1, with D perhaps TRBD1 (5 bases). V lost 6 bases and J lost 0, with 17 bases in between. Per germline, CDR1 LNHDA and CDR2 SQIVND (reference sequence). The CDR3 totals 16 residues. CDR3 sequence reads: CASRPRGESMNTEAFF. CDR3 bases: TGTGCCAGTAGACCGAGAGGGGAGTCCATGAACACTGAAGCTTTCTTT.

The genes are TRBV18 and TRBJ2-4; TRBD1 agrees at 8 bases. Germline V lookup: CDR1 KGHSH, CDR2 LQKENI. J was trimmed by 7 bases and V by 5 bases; bases with no gene match: 19. There are 18 residues in the CDR3. The CDR3 sequence: CASSSDPPTGGVGNIQYF. The CDR3 nucleotides are TGTGCCAGCTCATCCGATCCCCCTACAGGGGGAGTTGGGAACATTCAGTACTTC.

This clone came up once. V is TRBV18 and J is TRBJ2-5; D ambiguous. V lost 1 base and J lost 3, with 9 bases in between. The CDR3 extends over 14 amino acids. CDR1 is KGHSH and CDR2 is LQKENI in the germline V gene. This CDR3 is CASSPRAEKETQYF. The CDR3 bases are TGTGCCAGCTCACCACGTGCAGAAAAAGAGACCCAGTACTTC.

Only one count was recorded for this clone. This chain connects TRBV9 to TRBJ2-2; D is unclear. There are 12 residues in the CDR3. The V end was cut by 4 bases, the J end by 3 bases, with 4 bases between. CDR1 is SGDLS, CDR2 YYNGEE, per germline. The CDR3 loop reads CASSPYTGELFF. In nucleotides, the CDR3 is TGTGCCAGCAGCCCTTACACCGGGGAGCTGTTTTTT.

This rearrangement joins TRBV27 to TRBJ2-7; D is unresolved. The V and J ends lost 0 bases and 3 bases respectively, with 6 bases between them. Germline V gene sequence: CDR1 MNHEY, CDR2 SMNVEV (reference sequence). CDR3 size: 13 residues. CDR3 DNA sequence: TGTGCCAGCAGTTTATCGTTCGGCTACGAGCAGTACTTC. Amino acid sequence: CASSLSFGYEQYF.

The chain carries TRBV5-1 and TRBJ1-4; no clear D. The germline V and J ends were trimmed by 5 bases and 2 bases, with 7 bases remaining between them. This CDR3 is built from 13 residues. Looked up from germline, CDR1 is SGHRS and CDR2 is YFSETQ. This CDR3 is CASRGSTNEKLFF. CDR3 DNA: TGCGCCAGCAGGGGAAGCACTAATGAAAAACTGTTTTTT.

This clone was seen once. The chain couples TRBV27 to TRBJ2-5; D unresolved. The germline V gene encodes CDR1 MNHEY and CDR2 SMNVEV (reference sequence). V lost 6 bases and J lost 5, with 13 bases in between. This CDR3 is 13 amino acids long. CDR3 protein: CASRLGSEETQYF. CDR3 DNA sequence: TGTGCCAGCAGGCTAGGTTCGGAGGAGACCCAGTACTTC.

The chain employs TRBV30 and TRBJ2-7, with D uncertain. The CDR3 length is 11 residues. Trimming took off 1 base at V and 2 bases at J, with 3 bases between the two ends. Germline V CDR1 and CDR2: GTSNPN, SVGIG (reference sequence). The CDR3 loop is CAWSGAYEQYF. CDR3 sequence (DNA): TGTGCCTGGAGTGGGGCCTACGAGCAGTACTTC.

V and J are TRBV19 and TRBJ1-3; D ambiguous. Germline CDR1 LNHDA, CDR2 SQIVND (reference sequence). There are 12 residues in the CDR3. Trimming stripped 9 bases from V and 1 base from J, with 7 bases between. Written as DNA, the CDR3 is TGTGCCAGCAAAACGTCTGGAAACACCATATATTTT. It translates to CASKTSGNTIYF. Complete variable domain (other parts from reference TRBV19 and TRBJ1-3): DGGITQSPKYLFRKEGQNVTLSCEQNLNHDAMYWYRQDPGQGLRLIYYSQIVNDFQKGDIAEGYSVSREKKESFPLTVTSAQKNPTAFYLCASKTSGNTIYFGEGSWLTVV.

This clone has only a few counts. V usage is TRBV11-2 and J usage is TRBJ2-3, with 8 bases fitting TRBD2. The CDR3 consists of 15 residues. Germline assignment: CDR1 SGHAT and CDR2 FQNNGV. The V and J ends lost 5 bases and 2 bases, in that order; junction bases with no gene match: 6. This CDR3 is CASSPRLANTDTQYF. As DNA, the CDR3 is TGTGCCAGCAGCCCTCGACTAGCGAACACAGATACGCAGTATTTT.

This chain uses TRBV5-4 with TRBJ1-2; 8 nucleotides agree with TRBD1. CDR3 length: 15 residues. V lost 5 bases, J lost 4 bases, and 10 bases stayed unmatched. Looked up from germline, CDR1 is SGHNT and CDR2 is YYREEE (reference sequence). CDR3 sequence reads: CASRRTGTGIYGYTF. Here the CDR3 DNA reads TGTGCCAGCAGGAGGACAGGGACCGGGATCTATGGCTACACCTTC.

The chain couples TRBV4-2 to TRBJ2-5; D ambiguous. The V gene lost 0 bases and the J gene lost 4 bases, with 12 bases spanning the gap. The CDR3 is 15 amino acids. Per germline, CDR1 LGHNA and CDR2 YNFKEQ. As DNA, the CDR3 is TGTGCCAGCAGCCAAGAAGGGTCTAGGACAGAGACCCAGTACTTC. Protein sequence: CASSQEGSRTETQYF.

The chain joins TRBV15 to TRBJ1-1, with unresolved D. Trimming stripped 4 bases from V and 6 bases from J, with 9 bases between. This CDR3 region has 12 residues. Germline values: CDR1 LNHNV, CDR2 YYDKDF (reference sequence). This CDR3 reads CATSIVGSEAFF. CDR3 in DNA: TGTGCCACCAGCATAGTAGGTTCTGAAGCTTTCTTT.

The rearrangement joins TRBV19 to TRBJ1-2; 8 nucleotides line up with TRBD1. V lost 3 bases to trimming and J lost 1 base; unmatched junction nucleotides: 4. There are 15 residues in the CDR3. Germline CDR1 is LNHDA and CDR2 is SQIVND (reference sequence). CDR3 sequence: CASSIWGTGNYGYTF. CDR3 coding DNA: TGTGCCAGTAGTATTTGGGGGACAGGTAACTATGGCTACACCTTC.

This chain uses TRBV3-1 (or the pseudogene TRBV3-2) with TRBJ1-1; D call uncertain. V was clipped by 4 bases and J by 8 bases, with 14 bases between them. Germline V CDR1 and CDR2: LGHDT, YNNKEL (reference sequence). The CDR3 has 13 amino acids. For the CDR3, the DNA is TGTGCCAGCAGCCTTTCCCGGTCCCCGGAAGCTTTCTTT. Translation: CASSLSRSPEAFF.